This section outlines one T cell receptor (beta chain) sequence together with its context. Its cognate antigen is unknown. This entry is derived from a study of shared clonotypes between healthy human individuals. Sequenced by immunoSEQ multiplex PCR; TCRdb stores in-frame clones only, minus some. This table holds about a million clones, 76% found once. Germline CDR1 is MNHNY and CDR2 is SVGAGI (reference sequence). V shed 8 bases and J 6 bases; nucleotides not matched to a gene: 8. The length of the CDR3 is 14 residues. Study-level results: Clonotype sharing across a handful of donors was observed for about 4.8% of naive CD4 clonotypes. Sequencing of the sorted subsets was shown by rarefaction to be incomplete despite large depth. Only blood was sampled, and tissue TCR repertoires likely differ from blood ones.

This clonotype originated in a young man in good health. Sequencing used memory CD4+ T cells sorted from blood. Sample subset: CD45RA-negative fraction. The chain has TRBV6-6 and TRBJ2-3; 10 bases line up with TRBD2. Here the CDR3 reads CASEGTSAVDTQYF. CDR3 DNA sequence: TGTGCCAGCGAAGGGACTAGCGCAGTGGATACGCAGTATTTT.